Below, 28 T cell receptor beta chains from the same sample are listed, as sequenced in a study of Ad26.COV2.S vaccination and SARS-CoV-2 variants. Profiling relied on immunoSEQ multiplex PCR, and the TCRdb table lists in-frame clones only, not all of them. The repertoire holds more than 300,000 clones, 75% to 90% seen once, with roughly 10% in the top ten. Sample treatment: roughly 18 received Ad26.COV2.S at low or high dose, single or two shots; five or six received placebo; per-sample allocation not given. Samples came from day 63 after the first vaccine or placebo injection. The sequencing here drew on peripheral blood, taken in a trial of Ad26.COV2.S vaccine versus placebo. The receptors stem from a person aged 18-65 years who received the Ad26.COV2.S COVID-19 vaccine or a placebo.

The gene calls are TRBV6-5 and TRBJ2-7; D remains ambiguous. Deletions cut 7 bases from V and 5 bases from J, with 6 bases between. CDR1 is MNHEY and CDR2 is SVGAGI in the germline V gene. This CDR3 comprises 10 residues. CDR3 protein: CASIGDEQYF. CDR3 bases: TGTGCCAGCATAGGCGACGAGCAGTACTTC.

The rearrangement joins TRBV7-9 to TRBJ1-4; 8 nucleotides match TRBD1. CDR1 SEHNR and CDR2 FQNEAQ come from the germline V gene (reference sequence). The CDR3 loop spans 13 amino acids. The V and J ends lost 7 bases and 3 bases, in that order; junction bases with no gene match: 1. CDR3 residues: CASKDRANEKLFF. Written as DNA, the CDR3 is TGTGCCAGCAAGGACAGGGCTAATGAAAAACTGTTTTTT.

The V gene is TRBV7-3, the J gene TRBJ1-2, with a tentative D call TRBD1 (5 bases). The CDR3 runs 14 residues. CDR1 is SGHTA and CDR2 is FQGTGA in the germline V gene. V was clipped by 5 bases and J by 7 bases, with 17 bases between them. This CDR3 reads CASSPPGGLSGYTF. The CDR3 DNA follows: TGTGCCAGCAGCCCCCCCGGGGGGTTGAGTGGCTACACCTTC.

The V call is TRBV11-2, the J call TRBJ2-7; possibly TRBD1 for D (5 bases). Germline loops: CDR1 SGHAT, CDR2 FQNNGV. V was cut by 3 bases and J by 5 bases, with 5 bases left in between. This CDR3 comprises 11 residues. The CDR3 DNA follows: TGTGCCAGCAGCTTGGGGCACGAGCAGTACTTC. Translated: CASSLGHEQYF.

This sequence joins TRBV24-1 and TRBJ2-1; 13 bases match TRBD2. The germline V gene has CDR1 KGHDR and CDR2 SFDVKD. The CDR3 has 16 residues. V dropped 6 bases and J dropped 10; count of bases not matched to a gene: 11. The CDR3 DNA is TGTGCCACCAGTCCCCCCGGTACTAGCGGGGGGGGAGAGCAGTTCTTC. It yields the protein CATSPPGTSGGGEQFF.

A few counts support this clone. J is TRBJ1-1 and V is TRBV7-9; D is ambiguous. The CDR3 sequence is 12 residues long. V was shortened by 5 bases and J by 4 bases, with 8 bases between the two germline ends. The germline CDR1 and CDR2 sequences are SEHNR and FQNEAQ (reference sequence). In DNA, the CDR3 is TGTGCCAGCAGCCTGGCGGGCACTGAAGCTTTCTTT. Residues: CASSLAGTEAFF.

This chain joins TRBV7-3 and TRBJ2-1; D could derive from TRBD1 or TRBD2 (5 bases each). Germline CDR1 is SGHTA and CDR2 is FQGTGA. Trimming pared 3 bases from V and 3 bases from J, leaving 12 bases between. This CDR3 spans 15 amino acids. CDR3 nucleotides: TGTGCCAGCAGCTTTAGCCCTGGGGGCTACAATGAGCAGTTCTTC. It codes for CASSFSPGGYNEQFF. The complete variable domain, with remaining parts taken from reference TRBV7-3 and TRBJ2-1, reads GAGVSQTPSNKVTEKGKYVELRCDPISGHTALYWYRQSLGQGPEFLIYFQGTGAADDSGLPNDRFFAVRPEGSVSTLKIQRTERGDSAVYLCASSFSPGGYNEQFFGPGTRLTVL.

Many counts were recorded for this clone. V is TRBV4-3 and J is TRBJ1-2; the D is unclear. The CDR3 totals 15 residues. Between the trimmed V and J ends, which lost 0 bases and 2 bases, there was a span of 10 bases. Germline V CDR1 and CDR2: LGHNA, YSLEER. The CDR3: CASSQDHVGNYGYTF. CDR3 bases: TGCGCCAGCAGCCAAGATCATGTGGGGAACTATGGCTACACCTTC.

This chain uses TRBV5-4 with TRBJ1-3; no clear D. The CDR3 covers 14 residues. Germline V gene sequence: CDR1 SGHNT, CDR2 YYREEE (reference sequence). Trimming cost V 2 bases and J 0 bases, with 6 bases left between them. As DNA, the CDR3 is TGTGCCAGCAGCTTCGAGGGCTCTGGAAACACCATATATTTT. Amino acid sequence: CASSFEGSGNTIYF. The full variable domain, its missing parts supplied by reference TRBV5-4 and TRBJ1-3, is ETGVTQSPTHLIKTRGQQVTLRCSSQSGHNTVSWYQQALGQGPQFIFQYYREEENGRGNFPPRFSGLQFPNYSSELNVNALELDDSALYLCASSFEGSGNTIYFGEGSWLTVV.

The J gene is TRBJ2-3, the V gene TRBV5-1; D gene unclear. CDR1 SGHRS and CDR2 YFSETQ come from the germline V gene. The V gene lost 0 bases and the J gene lost 2 bases, with 7 bases spanning the gap. The CDR3 is 14 residues long. The CDR3 DNA reads TGCGCCAGCAGCTTGGGTGAGGTCACAGATACGCAGTATTTT. Its translation: CASSLGEVTDTQYF.

J is TRBJ2-7 and V is TRBV4-1; the D gene is possibly TRBD1 (5 bases). Germline-derived CDR1 and CDR2 are MGHRA and YSYEKL. The CDR3 consists of 16 residues. The V gene lost 0 bases and the J gene lost 7 bases, with 19 bases spanning the gap. CDR3 residues: CASSQDRLQGATEQYF. The CDR3 coding sequence is TGCGCCAGCAGCCAAGACCGGCTGCAGGGTGCTACTGAGCAGTACTTC.

V gene TRBV6-6 combines with J gene TRBJ1-5, with D uncertain. Trimming removed 5 bases at V and 0 bases at J, with 8 bases between. Germline CDR1 reads MNHNY; CDR2 reads SVGAGI (reference sequence). This CDR3 spans 14 amino acids. In nucleotides, the CDR3 is TGTGCCAGCAGTAAAATCGGTAGCAATCAGCCCCAGCATTTT. Its translation: CASSKIGSNQPQHF.

The chain couples TRBV18 to TRBJ2-2; the D is unclear. The V gene lost 1 base and the J gene lost 4 bases, with 13 bases spanning the gap. In germline, CDR1 is KGHSH, CDR2 LQKENI. The CDR3 spans 16 residues. This CDR3 is CASSPLVALSTGELFF. The CDR3, as DNA: TGTGCCAGCTCACCACTCGTGGCTCTGAGCACCGGGGAGCTGTTTTTT.

Worth noting for this clone: This CDR3 is missing its conserved last phenylalanine or tryptophan, likely due to a read error. The DNA is omitted, as the CDR3 cannot be located on it reliably, and the CDR3 follows TCRdb's listing. The V and J genes are TRBV5-6 and TRBJ2-7; TRBD1, as called in the table, went unchecked against the DNA. The CDR3 contains 11 residues when both ends are counted. CDR1 SGHDT and CDR2 YYEEEE come from the germline V gene. This CDR3 is CASSFLRDRVL.

This chain uses TRBV5-6 with TRBJ2-2, with D uncertain. The CDR3 extends over 17 amino acids. The germline V gene has CDR1 SGHDT and CDR2 YYEEEE. The V gene lost 4 bases and the J gene lost 0 bases, with 16 bases spanning the gap. CDR3 coding DNA: TGTGCCAGCAGCCAAGGATACCAGCCCGCGAACACCGGGGAGCTGTTTTTT. Protein sequence: CASSQGYQPANTGELFF.

The V call is TRBV5-4, the J call TRBJ2-2; 10 bases agree with TRBD1. Germline CDR1 reads SGHNT; CDR2 reads YYREEE (reference sequence). The CDR3 consists of 15 residues. Trimming cost V 5 bases and J 4 bases; bases outside gene matches: 5. In DNA, the CDR3 is TGTGCCAGCAGTTGGACAGGGGGTCTCACCGGGGAGCTGTTTTTT. This encodes CASSWTGGLTGELFF.

This clone turned up a few times. This chain uses TRBV4-1 with TRBJ2-7; 8 bases line up with TRBD2. Trimming took 1 base from V and 5 from J; bases not matched to a gene: 10. The germline V gene has CDR1 MGHRA and CDR2 YSYEKL. The length of the CDR3 is 16 residues. CDR3 amino acids: CASSQVSAGGRNEQYF. For the CDR3, the DNA is TGCGCCAGCAGCCAAGTTTCTGCGGGAGGTAGGAACGAGCAGTACTTC.

The chain links TRBV7-8 to TRBJ1-2, with TRBD1 matching over 8 bases. V dropped 7 bases and J dropped 5; count of bases not matched to a gene: 9. The CDR3 contains 14 residues. The germline CDR1 and CDR2 sequences are SGHVS and FQNEAQ. The CDR3 loop is CASTLTGVAYGYTF. In nucleotides, the CDR3 is TGTGCCAGCACCTTGACAGGGGTGGCGTATGGCTACACCTTC.

This chain joins TRBV6-2 or TRBV6-3 and TRBJ1-5; a possible D gene is TRBD1 (6 bases). In germline, CDR1 is MNHEY, CDR2 SVGEGT. V lost 6 bases, J lost 5 bases, and 14 bases lay in between. CDR3 length: 14 residues. CDR3 sequence: CASSLGQIYQPQHF. The CDR3 DNA reads TGTGCCAGCAGCCTAGGACAGATTTATCAGCCCCAGCATTTT.

This chain uses TRBV24-1 with TRBJ1-2, with 10 bases lining up with TRBD1. The CDR3 runs 14 residues. CDR1 KGHDR and CDR2 SFDVKD come from the germline V gene. J lost 5 bases, V lost 6 bases, and 5 bases had no gene match. In nucleotides, the CDR3 is TGTGCCACCAGTCATCCGGGACAGGGGTATGGCTACACCTTC. It translates to CATSHPGQGYGYTF.

The chain carries TRBV6-5 and TRBJ1-3; D is uncertain. The CDR3 totals 15 residues. The V gene's germline CDR1 is MNHEY and CDR2 SVGAGI. V gave up 2 bases and J gave up 6 bases, with 14 bases separating them. CDR3 residues: CASSYRRAGENTIYF. CDR3 coding DNA: TGTGCCAGCAGTTACCGGAGGGCCGGGGAAAACACCATATATTTT.

The V and J genes are TRBV2 and TRBJ1-1; no reliable D call. The germline gives CDR1 SNHLY, CDR2 FYNNEI. With 8 bases removed from V and 4 bases from J, the gap between germline ends came to 14 bases. CDR3 length: 13 residues. The CDR3 loop reads CASRRQLGTEAFF. The CDR3 coding sequence is TGTGCCAGCCGACGCCAATTGGGCACTGAAGCTTTCTTT.

The chain combines TRBV6-2 or TRBV6-3 with TRBJ2-2, with a tentative D call TRBD2 (6 bases). The CDR3 is 13 residues long. V lost 4 bases and J 6 bases, leaving 9 bases between the germline ends. Germline values: CDR1 MNHEY, CDR2 SVGEGT. CDR3 amino acids: CASSWGLSGELFF. CDR3 DNA sequence: TGTGCCAGCAGTTGGGGACTCTCCGGGGAGCTGTTTTTT.

V usage is TRBV7-2 and J usage is TRBJ2-7, with 11 bases aligning to TRBD2. The CDR3 runs to 15 residues. Per the germline V gene, CDR1 is SGHTA and CDR2 is FQGNSA. Trimming at V came to 4 bases and at J to 6 bases, leaving 8 bases not matched to a gene. The CDR3 here is CASSSHPGLAVEQYF. The CDR3 nucleotides are TGTGCCAGCAGCTCACATCCGGGACTAGCGGTCGAGCAGTACTTC.

The chain employs TRBV28 and TRBJ2-1, with a possible D match to TRBD2 (6 bases). The germline V and J ends were trimmed by 2 bases and 3 bases, with 14 bases remaining between them. The CDR3 sequence is 16 residues long. Per germline, CDR1 MDHEN and CDR2 SYDVKM. In DNA, the CDR3 is TGTGCCAGCAGTTTACCCCGACTAGTCTTCTACAATGAGCAGTTCTTC. The encoded protein is CASSLPRLVFYNEQFF.

The rearrangement joins TRBV10-3 to TRBJ2-3; perhaps TRBD1 as D (5 bases). V lost 5 bases and J 0 bases, leaving 12 bases between the germline ends. The CDR3 is 15 residues long. In germline, CDR1 is ENHRY, CDR2 SYGVKD. DNA for the CDR3: TGTGCCATCAGTAAAACAGGAGATAGCACAGATACGCAGTATTTT. Protein sequence: CAISKTGDSTDTQYF.

The chain uses TRBV29-1 and TRBJ2-7; D is possibly TRBD1 (6 bases). Germline-derived CDR1 and CDR2 are SQVTM and ANQGSEA. V was clipped by 6 bases and J by 2 bases, with 11 bases between them. This CDR3 has 12 residues. This CDR3 is CSVLRDTYEQYF. In nucleotides, the CDR3 is TGCAGCGTCCTCCGGGACACCTACGAGCAGTACTTC.

This chain connects TRBV7-9 to TRBJ1-2; D ambiguous. Germline V gene lookup returns CDR1 SEHNR and CDR2 FQNEAQ (reference sequence). The CDR3 loop spans 14 amino acids. Trimming left V 1 base short and J 2 bases short, with 8 bases between. CDR3 in DNA: TGTGCCAGCAGCTTAGTTGGGTACAACTATGGCTACACCTTC. Encoded protein: CASSLVGYNYGYTF.